Listed below are T cell receptor beta chains from one sample, sequenced in a study of OX40 agonist ivuxolimab in advanced cancers. Measured with immunoSEQ multiplex PCR; TCRdb has only the in-frame clones, and not every one. The table records over 45,000 clones, around 89% of them present only once. The material was CD4+ or CD8+ T cells sorted from blood, obtained in a trial of the OX40 agonist ivuxolimab. These receptor sequences come from an adult with an advanced solid tumor such as melanoma, head and neck, liver or kidney cancer. Both conserved end residues are trimmed from each CDR3.

cdr3_length j_call v_call cdr3_aa
15 TRBJ2-2 TRBV27 ASSPPGTGANTGELF
14 TRBJ2-3 TRBV5-5 ASSFSGTRSTDTQY
13 TRBJ2-3 TRBV9 ASSVGSGNTDTQY
14 TRBJ1-4 TRBV23-1 ASSQFGQGRSEKLF
12 TRBJ1-4 TRBV9 ASSPRTDDEKLF
9 TRBJ2-3 TRBV27 ASSFSDTQY
13 TRBJ2-6 TRBV5-1 ASSLQASGANVLT
12 TRBJ2-5 TRBV6-6 ASSPGTYQETQY
12 TRBJ2-1 TRBV2 ASSKTGSYNEQF
17 TRBJ2-6 TRBV5-1 ASSLAGVGGWNGANVLT
10 TRBJ1-4 TRBV27 ASSSHWGQLF
12 TRBJ2-7 TRBV9 ASSVDGASYEQY
13 TRBJ1-1 TRBV19 ASSSGGTGNTEAF
13 - TRBV6-1 ASTGGADLSYEQY
12 TRBJ2-7 TRBV12-5 ASGDGGRGYEQY
13 TRBJ2-3 TRBV7-3 ASSFHGVDTDTQY
14 TRBJ2-3 TRBV19 ASSMRKGARTDTQY
16 TRBJ2-3 TRBV19 ASSRVRGWKADTDTQY
12 TRBJ2-2 TRBV5-1 ASSLTADTGELF
12 TRBJ2-7 TRBV6-1 ASSDGTGLYEQY